The 8 T cell receptor beta chains in this list originate from one sample, sequenced in a study of cytotoxic CD8 clonotypes in ibrutinib-treated CLL. Only in-frame clones appear in the TCRdb table, and some are missing; sequencing was by immunoSEQ multiplex PCR. Of about 200,000 clones in the sample, 70% were seen once. The starting material was PBMCs, obtained after 12 months of ibrutinib treatment. The source is a human donor with chronic lymphocytic leukemia.

The V gene is TRBV7-3, the J gene TRBJ1-3; D is perhaps TRBD1 (6 bases). Germline CDR1 reads SGHTA; CDR2 reads FQGTGA. The CDR3 runs to 16 residues. Trimming removed 5 bases at V and 5 bases at J, with 19 bases between. The chain's CDR3 is CASSLPRGGDRNTIYF. The CDR3 DNA reads TGTGCCAGCAGCCTTCCAAGGGGGGGCGATAGAAACACCATATATTTT.

The chain joins TRBV6-5 to TRBJ1-1; unclear D gene. The germline CDR1 and CDR2 sequences are MNHEY and SVGAGI. V lost 5 bases and J lost 1, with 14 bases in between. The CDR3 loop spans 15 amino acids. The CDR3 nucleotides are TGTGCCAGCAGTCCAAGGGCGTCAGGGAACACTGAAGCTTTCTTT. Amino acids: CASSPRASGNTEAFF.

The chain recombines TRBV27 with TRBJ1-4; D possibly corresponds to TRBD1 (5 bases). The V end lost 2 bases, the J end lost 1 base, and 17 bases lay between the germline ends. CDR3 length: 18 amino acids. Germline values: CDR1 MNHEY, CDR2 SMNVEV (reference sequence). This chain's CDR3 is CASSLEGRQGLTNEKLFF. In DNA, the CDR3 is TGTGCCAGCAGTTTAGAGGGGCGCCAGGGTCTAACTAATGAAAAACTGTTTTTT.

The rearrangement links TRBV6-1 to TRBJ2-7; 8 bases fit TRBD1. CDR3 length: 12 amino acids. The germline gives CDR1 MNHNS, CDR2 SASEGT. The trim removed 6 bases at V and 4 bases at J, leaving 2 bases unmatched. For the CDR3, the DNA is TGTGCCAGCAGAGACAGGGGTTACGAGCAGTACTTC. It translates to CASRDRGYEQYF.

V gene TRBV9 combines with J gene TRBJ2-5, with D unclear. Germline V CDR1 and CDR2: SGDLS, YYNGEE. The CDR3 covers 17 residues. Trimming shortened V by 4 bases and J by 3 bases, and 22 bases separated the two germline ends. The CDR3, as DNA: TGTGCCAGCAGCCCTGCTTATGGGAATGGGAAGGAAGAGACCCAGTACTTC. Encoded protein: CASSPAYGNGKEETQYF.

This clone was detected only once. The genes are TRBV9 and TRBJ1-5; D ambiguous. The CDR3 consists of 13 residues. Trimming stripped 3 bases from V and 10 bases from J, with 14 bases between. CDR1 and CDR2 from the germline V gene are SGDLS and YYNGEE. As DNA, the CDR3 is TGTGCCAGCAGCGGAGAGAACAGTCATCCCCAGCATTTT. This sequence encodes CASSGENSHPQHF.

The V gene is TRBV5-1, the J gene TRBJ1-1; TRBD1 might be the D (6 bases). Trimming cost V 1 base and J 5 bases, with 12 bases left between them. CDR1 is SGHRS, CDR2 YFSETQ, per germline. The CDR3 consists of 14 residues. As DNA, the CDR3 is TGCGCCAGCAGCTTGATAGGGGGGCCTACTGAAGCTTTCTTT. Its protein is CASSLIGGPTEAFF.

V gene TRBV14 combines with J gene TRBJ2-1; D remains ambiguous. CDR1 SGHDN and CDR2 FVKESK come from the germline V gene. The CDR3 runs to 15 residues. Trimming cost V 6 bases and J 0 bases, with 12 bases left between them. The CDR3 nucleotides are TGTGCCAGCAGATCGGACCACAGCTCCTACAATGAGCAGTTCTTC. This translates into CASRSDHSSYNEQFF.